The clone carrying this T cell receptor beta chain was detected ten times or more. As yet, its antigen is unknown. The source of the sample is a study of CD8+CD57+ T cells in acquired aplastic anemia. Across the whole study: The mean DNA yield obtained from sorted CD4+ and CD8+ cells came to roughly 3 ug. Whole-study results and caveats: Patients showed no significant difference from controls in CD8+ Simpson's diversity. Overlap between patients and controls comprised almost 30 CD8+ CDR3 sequences.

For sequencing, patients were chosen who had shown expansion of CD8+CD57+ cells by flow cytometry. The patients, all of them, had severe acquired aplastic anemia. V was shortened by 5 bases and J by 3 bases, with 22 bases between the two germline ends. From germline, CDR1 is DFQATT and CDR2 SNEGSKA (reference sequence). CDR3 length: 16 amino acids. Profiles of TCR beta VDJ and CDR3 were generated from a genomic DNA template. TCRdb used MiXCR to reprocess the reads, holding one entry per CDR3 protein. Among a few hundred thousand distinct CDR3 sequences listed, roughly 45% were seen once. The sample consisted of sorted CD4+, CD8+, or CD8+CD57+ T cells (not recorded which) from PBMCs. The TCR sequence derives from a human donor with aplastic anemia. V gene TRBV20-1 combines with J gene TRBJ2-5; possibly TRBD2 for D (6 bases). CDR3 coding DNA: TGCAGTGCTCCATCCATTCGGGGCGGGGAAGAAGAGACCCAGTACTTC. It yields the protein CSAPSIRGGEEETQYF.